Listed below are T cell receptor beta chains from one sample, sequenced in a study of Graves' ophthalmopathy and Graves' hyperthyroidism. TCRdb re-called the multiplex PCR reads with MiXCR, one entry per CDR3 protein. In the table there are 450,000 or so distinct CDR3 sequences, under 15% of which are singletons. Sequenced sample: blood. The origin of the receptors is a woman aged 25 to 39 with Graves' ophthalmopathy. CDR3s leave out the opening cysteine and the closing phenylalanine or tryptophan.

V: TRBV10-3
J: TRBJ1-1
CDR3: AISESKGQGSTEAF

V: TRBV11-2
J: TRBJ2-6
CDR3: ASSPRPGSGANVLT

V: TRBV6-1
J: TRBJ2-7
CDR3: ASSDRDLTYEQY

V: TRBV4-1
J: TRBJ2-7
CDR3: ASSRGGLAGGLEQY

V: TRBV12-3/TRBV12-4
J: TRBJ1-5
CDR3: ASSLSGYSNQPQH

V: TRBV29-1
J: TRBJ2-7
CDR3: SVSDGRSYEQY

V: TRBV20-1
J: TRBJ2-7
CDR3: SARSPAGGFREQY

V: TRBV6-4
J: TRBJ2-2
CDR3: ASSPFMETGGTGELF

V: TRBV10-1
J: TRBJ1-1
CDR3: ASTADSFTEAF

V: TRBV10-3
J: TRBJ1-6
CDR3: AISDPDRSSYNSPLH

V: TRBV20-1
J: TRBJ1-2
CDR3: SAEDGQGRIYGYT

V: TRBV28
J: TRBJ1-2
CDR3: ATEREGEGTSGYT

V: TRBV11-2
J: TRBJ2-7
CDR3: ASSRLAGSLYEQY

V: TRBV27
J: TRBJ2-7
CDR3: ASSTEVPPYEQY

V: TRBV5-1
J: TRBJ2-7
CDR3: ASSTGGTTYPQY

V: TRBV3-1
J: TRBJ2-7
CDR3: ASSLPGTGFYEQY

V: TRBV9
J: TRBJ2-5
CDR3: ASSVHGGRGQETQY

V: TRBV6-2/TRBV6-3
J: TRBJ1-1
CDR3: ASSYSGTTNTEAF

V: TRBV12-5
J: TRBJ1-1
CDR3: ASTAGGTEAF

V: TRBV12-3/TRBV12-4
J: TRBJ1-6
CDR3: ASSAGSSPLH

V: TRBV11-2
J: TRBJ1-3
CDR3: ASSPGVGPGNTIY